This entry lists 18 T cell receptor beta chains sequenced from one sample in a study of graft-versus-host responses after intestinal transplantation. These receptors have no identified antigens. Only in-frame clones appear in the TCRdb table, and some are missing; sequencing was by immunoSEQ multiplex PCR. The repertoire includes some 87,000 clones, just under 95% of them detected once, and approximately 1.1% sits in the top ten. The source material was unstimulated CD8+ T cells sorted from spleen or lymph node cells, sampled before transplant. The receptors stem from a human donor who was the organ donor for an intestinal transplant.

The rearrangement joins TRBV27 to TRBJ1-2; D unresolved. Trimming took 5 bases from V and 6 from J, leaving 19 bases between them. The germline V gene encodes CDR1 MNHEY and CDR2 SMNVEV (reference sequence). This CDR3 spans 15 amino acids. The CDR3 protein is CASSNPETPSDGYTF. The DNA of the CDR3 is TGTGCCAGCAGTAACCCCGAGACACCCTCCGATGGCTACACCTTC.

The V and J genes are TRBV4-1 and TRBJ2-1; a possible D gene is TRBD2 (5 bases). The CDR3 contains 14 residues. Trimming left V 2 bases short and J 1 base short, with 6 bases between. Germline values: CDR1 MGHRA, CDR2 YSYEKL. DNA for the CDR3: TGCGCCAGCAGCCAACGGGGATCCTACAATGAGCAGTTCTTC. Protein: CASSQRGSYNEQFF.

The chain employs TRBV5-1 and TRBJ2-3; 10 nucleotides line up with TRBD2. The CDR3 has 14 residues. Looked up from germline, CDR1 is SGHRS and CDR2 is YFSETQ. The ends lost 1 base at V and 6 bases at J; junction bases unmatched: 2. In nucleotides, the CDR3 is TGCGCCAGCAGCTTGCGAGCGGGAGGGGATACGCAGTATTTT. Translation: CASSLRAGGDTQYF.

The chain combines TRBV5-4 with TRBJ1-1; D is unresolved. The CDR3 contains 15 residues. V was pared by 4 bases and J by 0 bases, with 13 bases between. The germline V gene encodes CDR1 SGHNT and CDR2 YYREEE (reference sequence). In nucleotides, the CDR3 is TGTGCCAGCAGCGACCTCGGAGAAATGAACACTGAAGCTTTCTTT. Amino acids: CASSDLGEMNTEAFF. The entire variable domain, with the rest obtained from reference TRBV5-4 and TRBJ1-1, is as follows: ETGVTQSPTHLIKTRGQQVTLRCSSQSGHNTVSWYQQALGQGPQFIFQYYREEENGRGNFPPRFSGLQFPNYSSELNVNALELDDSALYLCASSDLGEMNTEAFFGQGTRLTVV.

The CDR3: CASGALAGGNNEQFF. For the CDR3, the DNA is TGTGCCAGCGGCGCCCTAGCGGGAGGCAACAATGAGCAGTTCTTC. The rearrangement links TRBV7-2 to TRBJ2-1; 11 bases are shared with TRBD2. Germline values: CDR1 SGHTA, CDR2 FQGNSA. This CDR3 is built from 15 residues. V dropped 8 bases and J dropped 5; count of bases not matched to a gene: 8.

The rearrangement joins TRBV28 to TRBJ2-3; unclear D gene. Germline V gene data show CDR1 as MDHEN and CDR2 as SYDVKM. The CDR3 length is 13 residues. Trimming removed 4 bases at V and 3 bases at J, with 8 bases between. The CDR3 region has the DNA TGTGCCAGCAGTTCAGGAAGTACAGATACGCAGTATTTT. Residues: CASSSGSTDTQYF.

V gene TRBV4-1 combines with J gene TRBJ2-3; D perhaps matches TRBD2 (6 bases). V lost 1 base, J lost 2 bases, and 16 bases lay in between. The CDR3 totals 17 residues. Germline lookup yields CDR1 MGHRA and CDR2 YSYEKL. The CDR3 reads CASSQVSQAGFTDTQYF. The CDR3 DNA is TGCGCCAGCAGCCAAGTCTCTCAGGCGGGGTTCACAGATACGCAGTATTTT.

The CDR3 DNA follows: TGTGCCAGTAGTAGATACAGTGGCAATGAGCAGTTCTTC. Translated: CASSRYSGNEQFF. This sequence joins TRBV19 and TRBJ2-1; D remains ambiguous. The germline CDR1 and CDR2 sequences are LNHDA and SQIVND (reference sequence). Trimming cost V 4 bases and J 6 bases, with 10 bases left between them. The CDR3 has 13 residues.

The V gene is TRBV4-1, the J gene TRBJ2-7; a weak D match, TRBD1 (6 bases). V lost 4 bases and J 3 bases, leaving 22 bases between the germline ends. This CDR3 comprises 17 residues. Germline V CDR1 and CDR2: MGHRA, YSYEKL. The CDR3 region has the DNA TGCGCCAGCAGCCTCGACAGGACAAGCCAACACCTCTACGAGCAGTACTTC. Translating it yields CASSLDRTSQHLYEQYF.

The rearrangement joins TRBV2 to TRBJ1-6; D may be TRBD1 (6 bases). Germline V gene sequence: CDR1 SNHLY, CDR2 FYNNEI. Deletions cut 3 bases from V and 10 bases from J, with 13 bases between. The CDR3 contains 14 residues. CDR3 in DNA: TGTGCCAGCAGTGACCCCAGGGGCGGGTCACCCCTCCACTTT. Amino acids: CASSDPRGGSPLHF.

The J gene is TRBJ1-3, the V gene TRBV19; D is unresolved. The germline V and J ends were trimmed by 4 bases and 0 bases, with 19 bases remaining between them. Germline V gene data show CDR1 as LNHDA and CDR2 as SQIVND (reference sequence). This CDR3 has 18 residues. DNA for the CDR3: TGTGCCAGTAGTAGCCCCGGGTATGGATCCTCCTCTGGAAACACCATATATTTT. This gives the protein CASSSPGYGSSSGNTIYF.

The chain links TRBV5-4 to TRBJ2-3; D remains ambiguous. The CDR3 is 13 amino acids. V lost 4 bases and J lost 5, with 11 bases in between. Germline V gene lookup returns CDR1 SGHNT and CDR2 YYREEE (reference sequence). The DNA of the CDR3 is TGTGCCAGCAGCACCCACTTAGAAGATACGCAGTATTTT. Its translation is CASSTHLEDTQYF. The complete variable domain, with remaining parts taken from reference TRBV5-4 and TRBJ2-3, reads ETGVTQSPTHLIKTRGQQVTLRCSSQSGHNTVSWYQQALGQGPQFIFQYYREEENGRGNFPPRFSGLQFPNYSSELNVNALELDDSALYLCASSTHLEDTQYFGPGTRLTVL.

This chain connects TRBV15 to TRBJ2-5; 9 bases fit TRBD2. Per the germline V gene, CDR1 is LNHNV and CDR2 is YYDKDF (reference sequence). V shed 5 bases and J 5 bases; nucleotides not matched to a gene: 6. This CDR3 has 14 amino acids. CDR3 in amino acids: CATSPSGGTETQYF. The CDR3 DNA reads TGTGCCACCAGCCCCAGCGGGGGGACTGAGACCCAGTACTTC.

In nucleotides, the CDR3 is TGCGCCAGCAGCAAGATACCGGGAGCCCCAACCGCGAACACCGGGGAGCTGTTTTTT. Protein sequence: CASSKIPGAPTANTGELFF. This rearrangement joins TRBV5-1 to TRBJ2-2; weak D call: TRBD2 (6 bases). The germline gives CDR1 SGHRS, CDR2 YFSETQ. The CDR3 is 19 amino acids. Between the trimmed V and J ends, which lost 4 bases and 0 bases, there was a span of 22 bases.

The chain couples TRBV20-1 to TRBJ1-5; D is unresolved. The CDR3 extends over 11 amino acids. V lost 6 bases and J lost 1, with 4 bases in between. From germline, CDR1 is DFQATT and CDR2 SNEGSKA (reference sequence). CDR3 DNA: TGCAGTGCGGGCAGCAATCAGCCCCAGCATTTT. Translated: CSAGSNQPQHF.

The chain is built from TRBV27 and TRBJ1-5, with D perhaps matching TRBD1 (6 bases). The germline V gene has CDR1 MNHEY and CDR2 SMNVEV (reference sequence). CDR3 size: 15 residues. The V end lost 6 bases, the J end lost 0 bases, and 12 bases lay between the germline ends. CDR3 nucleotides: TGTGCCAGCAGGGAGGGGGGGGGTAGCAATCAGCCCCAGCATTTT. Translating it yields CASREGGGSNQPQHF.

V is TRBV25-1 and J is TRBJ2-7; 7 bases align to TRBD1. Germline trimming cut 4 bases from V and 0 bases from J; bases unmatched to any gene: 6. CDR1 MGHDK and CDR2 SYGVNS come from the germline V gene. The CDR3 spans 15 residues. The CDR3 is CASSVKTGPSYEQYF. DNA for the CDR3: TGTGCCAGCAGTGTTAAGACAGGGCCCTCCTACGAGCAGTACTTC.

The CDR3 loop reads CASSVANSADYEQYF. CDR3 DNA sequence: TGTGCCAGCAGCGTAGCCAACTCAGCGGATTACGAGCAGTACTTC. The rearrangement links TRBV9 to TRBJ2-7, with D maybe TRBD2 (5 bases). The germline CDR1 and CDR2 sequences are SGDLS and YYNGEE. V shed 0 bases and J shed 4 bases, with 14 bases lying between them. The CDR3 contains 15 residues.